This T cell receptor beta chain derives from a study of T-cell memory formation after mild COVID-19. Findings and caveats of the study: That cross-reactive memory joined was suggested by some responding clones appearing in pre-infection memory.

Trimming took 3 bases from V and 6 from J, leaving 20 bases between them. Germline lookup yields CDR1 SEHNR and CDR2 FQNEAQ (reference sequence). The CDR3 totals 16 residues. TCRdb reanalysed the 5' RACE reads using MiXCR and keeps one entry per CDR3 protein. Of 95,000 to 110,000 distinct CDR3 sequences in the sample, approximately 15% are singletons; the top ten hold around 43%. A remark on this clonotype: The antigen is not known.

The chain recombines TRBV7-9 with TRBJ1-2; D is possibly TRBD1 (5 bases). The TCR was taken from a man between 18 and 29 years old who had mild COVID-19 (a few samples of this study predate the infection). Cell type and time point are not known. Specimen: PBMCs or a T cell subset sorted from them (not recorded which). The CDR3 loop reads CASSFTSGHSEDGYTF. Here the CDR3 DNA reads TGTGCCAGCAGCTTTACTTCCGGACACTCGGAAGATGGCTACACCTTC.